This T cell receptor (beta chain) was sequenced during a study of breast tumors, draining lymph nodes, adjacent tissues. Study findings and constraints: Compared with basal-like, luminal-like tumors shared significantly more repertoire with nontumor tissue.

The lymph nodes were axillary draining lymph nodes from breast cancer patients. The V gene's germline CDR1 is SGDLS and CDR2 YYNGEE. Trimming shortened V by 0 bases and J by 8 bases, and 2 bases separated the two germline ends. The CDR3 has 11 amino acids. A remark on this clonotype: The antigen remains undetermined.

TCRdb re-analysed the multiplex PCR reads in MiXCR, keeping a single row per CDR3 protein. The top ten clones hold about 3.7% of a sample with fewer than 200,000 distinct CDR3 sequences, more than 25% of them seen once. The sequence was collected from a female donor with breast cancer. Some clones in this sample may be carry-over from other donors' samples. What was sequenced was axillary lymph node tissue. V usage is TRBV9 and J usage is TRBJ2-2; D call uncertain. CDR3 coding DNA: TGTGCCAGCAGCGTAGAGGGGGAGCTGTTTTTT. It specifies CASSVEGELFF.